This T cell receptor (beta chain) is from a study of T cells in Graves' hyperthyroidism and ophthalmopathy. Study context: At the time of initial diagnosis and before any treatment, peripheral blood was collected.

Amplified regions were TCR beta CDR3 sequences from RNA transcripts. A first-round RT-PCR of the TCR CDR3 used the HTBI primer set. Each CDR3 protein is one row after TCRdb ran MiXCR on the multiplex PCR reads. Of fewer than 450,000 distinct CDR3 sequences in the sample, about a sixth are singletons; the top ten hold around 35%. This clonotype was found a few times. Patients aged 18 to 65 had newly diagnosed hyperthyroidism that had lasted under 2 months. V gave up 3 bases and J gave up 6 bases, with 18 bases separating them. The germline V gene has CDR1 MDHEN and CDR2 SYDVKM. CDR3 length equals 15 residues.

Sequenced input: blood. The origin of this receptor is a woman aged 25-40 years with Graves' hyperthyroidism that later progressed to Graves' ophthalmopathy. This chain connects TRBV28 to TRBJ2-7, with a weak D call TRBD2 (6 bases). Here the CDR3 reads CASSFLEGSASEQYF. In DNA, the CDR3 is TGTGCCAGCAGTTTTTTGGAGGGGTCGGCTTCCGAGCAGTACTTC.